The 28 T cell receptor beta chains in this list originate from one sample, sequenced in a study of blood T cell repertoires in COVID-19. Only in-frame clones appear in the TCRdb table, and some are missing; sequencing was by immunoSEQ multiplex PCR. Here the sample spans 130,000 to 150,000 clones, 80% being singletons. The sequenced sample consisted of peripheral blood. The receptors shown here come from a man between 60 and 70 years old with active or convalescent COVID-19.

This rearrangement joins TRBV10-3 to TRBJ2-1; TRBD2 is a possible D gene (5 bases). The CDR3 length is 15 residues. Germline loops: CDR1 ENHRY, CDR2 SYGVKD. V lost 0 bases to trimming and J lost 5 bases, with 11 bases between them. The CDR3 protein is CAISESLGNHNEQFF. In nucleotides, the CDR3 is TGTGCCATCAGTGAGTCGCTCGGGAACCACAATGAGCAGTTCTTC.

The rearrangement joins TRBV2 to TRBJ1-1; the D gene is possibly TRBD1 (6 bases). This CDR3 comprises 12 residues. V was pared by 9 bases and J by 7 bases, with 15 bases between. The germline V gene encodes CDR1 SNHLY and CDR2 FYNNEI. The CDR3 region has the DNA TGTGCCAGTAAGGGGGACAACCTTGAAGCTTTCTTT. Protein sequence: CASKGDNLEAFF.

This rearrangement joins TRBV7-8 to TRBJ2-7, with 8 nucleotides matching TRBD1. CDR3 length: 18 amino acids. With V trimmed by 1 base and J by 0 bases, 11 bases remained unmatched. From germline, CDR1 is SGHVS and CDR2 FQNEAQ. The CDR3 nucleotides read TGTGCCAGCAGCTTAGAGGGCAGGGGGCGCCGCCGCTCCTACGAGCAGTACTTC. Amino acid sequence: CASSLEGRGRRRSYEQYF.

The chain is built from TRBV21-1 and TRBJ1-6; TRBD1, the D gene given by the table, was not confirmed from the DNA. TRBV21-1 is a pseudogene. This CDR3 is 19 amino acids long. As DNA, the CDR3 is TGTGCCAGCAGCTTCCGGGGAGGACAGGGGCTCTCCTATAATTCACCCCTCCACTTT. Encoded protein: CASSFRGGQGLSYNSPLHF.

This chain connects TRBV3-1 (or the pseudogene TRBV3-2) to TRBJ2-1; 7 bases are a match to TRBD2. The V gene's germline CDR1 is LGHDT and CDR2 YNNKEL (reference sequence). Trimming removed 9 bases from V and 4 bases from J; junction bases left unmatched: 6. The CDR3 is 13 residues long. CDR3 nucleotide sequence: TGTGCCAGGTCGGGAGGTTTGTACAATGAGCAGTTCTTC. It specifies CARSGGLYNEQFF.

This chain joins TRBV10-3 and TRBJ2-7; the match to TRBD2 covers 11 bases. The ends lost 3 bases at V and 3 bases at J; junction bases unmatched: 10. Germline V gene data show CDR1 as ENHRY and CDR2 as SYGVKD. CDR3 length equals 17 residues. The CDR3 DNA reads TGTGCCATCAGTGATCGTCAGACTAGCGGGAAGGTCTACGAGCAGTACTTC. This codes for CAISDRQTSGKVYEQYF.

V gene TRBV21-1 combines with J gene TRBJ2-7; the table names TRBD2, a call not compared with the DNA. TRBV21-1 represents a pseudogene. CDR3 length: 12 residues. The CDR3 DNA reads TGTGCCAGCAGCAAGCGGGGTGGTGAGCAGTACTTC. This translates into CASSKRGGEQYF.

The V and J genes are TRBV28 and TRBJ2-5; 9 bases are shared with TRBD1. The CDR3 is made up of 14 amino acids. The junction had 7 bases not matched to a gene; V was cut back by 6 bases and J by 5 bases. Germline V gene data show CDR1 as MDHEN and CDR2 as SYDVKM. This CDR3 reads CASSSGQGRETQYF. The CDR3 region has the DNA TGTGCCAGCAGCTCCGGACAGGGGAGGGAGACCCAGTACTTC.

V gene TRBV7-2 combines with J gene TRBJ1-3; D perhaps matches TRBD1 (6 bases). Germline CDR1 reads SGHTA; CDR2 reads FQGNSA. Trimming removed 5 bases at V and 0 bases at J, with 11 bases between. This CDR3 comprises 15 residues. Here the CDR3 DNA reads TGTGCCAGCAGCCCTGGGGGGGCCTCTGGAAACACCATATATTTT. Its protein is CASSPGGASGNTIYF.

The chain is built from TRBV6-5 and TRBJ1-2; TRBD1 agrees at 7 bases. J gave up 6 bases and V 5 bases, and 9 bases lay outside the gene matches. This CDR3 contains 14 residues. Germline assignment: CDR1 MNHEY and CDR2 SVGAGI. The chain's CDR3 is CASSPSPTGDGYTF. The CDR3 DNA sequence: TGTGCCAGCAGTCCGTCCCCAACAGGGGATGGCTACACCTTC.

This chain connects TRBV6-5 to TRBJ1-2, with a possible D match to TRBD1 (6 bases). V shed 5 bases and J shed 5 bases, with 12 bases lying between them. This CDR3 is built from 13 residues. Germline assignment: CDR1 MNHEY and CDR2 SVGAGI. The CDR3 is CASSNGQLYGYTF. Here the CDR3 DNA reads TGTGCCAGCAGTAATGGACAGTTGTATGGCTACACCTTC.

This sequence joins TRBV6-5 and TRBJ1-5; 9 bases fit TRBD1. The CDR3 loop spans 15 amino acids. Germline CDR1 MNHEY, CDR2 SVGAGI. Trimming at V came to 6 bases and at J to 6 bases, leaving 9 bases not matched to a gene. Written as DNA, the CDR3 is TGTGCCAGCAGCGACAGGGACAGGGTTGCTCAGCCCCAGCATTTT. It encodes CASSDRDRVAQPQHF.

This clone was detected only a few times. The rearrangement joins TRBV4-2 to TRBJ1-4; D is perhaps TRBD1 (5 bases). Trimming pared 2 bases from V and 5 bases from J, leaving 12 bases between. The CDR3 spans 15 residues. In germline, CDR1 is LGHNA, CDR2 YNFKEQ. The CDR3 DNA sequence: TGTGCCAGCAGCCAAAGGGGCGCATTGAATGAAAAACTGTTTTTT. This codes for CASSQRGALNEKLFF.

The chain uses TRBV19 and TRBJ1-5, with TRBD1 matching over 9 bases. V lost 5 bases to trimming and J lost 3 bases; unmatched junction nucleotides: 5. CDR3 length equals 15 residues. Germline loops: CDR1 LNHDA, CDR2 SQIVND (reference sequence). The CDR3 DNA reads TGTGCCAGTAGTCCCGGGACAGGGTACAATCAGCCCCAGCATTTT. Encoded protein: CASSPGTGYNQPQHF.

V gene TRBV5-4 combines with J gene TRBJ2-7; 8 bases agree with TRBD2. V shed 4 bases and J 3 bases; nucleotides not matched to a gene: 6. Germline CDR1 SGHNT, CDR2 YYREEE (reference sequence). This CDR3 comprises 14 residues. CDR3 DNA sequence: TGTGCCAGCAGCCCGCGGGAGGCAAGCTACGAGCAGTACTTC. Its translation is CASSPREASYEQYF.

This chain links TRBV9 with TRBJ1-3; TRBD1 matches 8 bases. The CDR3 consists of 16 residues. CDR1 is SGDLS and CDR2 is YYNGEE in the germline V gene. V shed 8 bases and J 2 bases; nucleotides not matched to a gene: 12. The CDR3 protein is CASEPGTGWPGNTIYF. The CDR3 DNA sequence: TGTGCCAGTGAGCCGGGGACAGGTTGGCCTGGAAACACCATATATTTT.

Of note for this clone: The sample contains more than one DNA sequence encoding this CDR3. This rearrangement joins TRBV3-1 (or the pseudogene TRBV3-2) to TRBJ2-1, with D perhaps TRBD2 (7 bases). The germline gives CDR1 LGHDT, CDR2 YNNKEL (reference sequence). V lost 4 bases and J lost 2, with 12 bases in between. The CDR3 is made up of 15 amino acids. The CDR3, as DNA: TGTGCCAGCAGCCCCCGGGGGGCCGCCTACAATGAGCAGTTCTTC. It specifies CASSPRGAAYNEQFF.

In this sample, this clone turned up once. This chain uses TRBV18 with TRBJ1-6; weak D call: TRBD1 (5 bases). Per the germline V gene, CDR1 is KGHSH and CDR2 is LQKENI. Trimming pared 1 base from V and 2 bases from J, leaving 9 bases between. CDR3 length equals 16 residues. CDR3 sequence (DNA): TGTGCCAGCTCACCACAGGGGACTACCTATAATTCACCCCTCCACTTT. Protein: CASSPQGTTYNSPLHF.

V is TRBV29-1 and J is TRBJ2-5, with D possibly matching TRBD2 (6 bases). From germline, CDR1 is SQVTM and CDR2 ANQGSEA. The CDR3 spans 13 residues. The V gene lost 1 base and the J gene lost 4 bases, with 10 bases spanning the gap. For the CDR3, the DNA is TGCAGCGTTGAAGTCCTCGGGGGAGAGACCCAGTACTTC. Amino acid sequence: CSVEVLGGETQYF.

This chain links TRBV19 with TRBJ1-1; 8 nucleotides match TRBD1. The CDR3 runs to 13 residues. V lost 9 bases to trimming and J lost 1 base; unmatched junction nucleotides: 4. CDR1 and CDR2 from the germline V gene are LNHDA and SQIVND (reference sequence). CDR3 protein: CASDRGPNTEAFF. In DNA form, the CDR3 reads TGTGCCAGCGACAGGGGACCGAACACTGAAGCTTTCTTT.

The CDR3 region is CASGPYHRPPNYGYTF. Written as DNA, the CDR3 is TGTGCTAGTGGTCCTTACCACAGACCTCCAAACTATGGCTACACCTTC. This chain uses TRBV12-5 with TRBJ1-2; no clear D. The CDR3 consists of 16 residues. V was cut by 5 bases and J by 2 bases, with 18 bases left in between. Germline CDR1 and CDR2: LGHNT and FRNRAP.

This clone was seen more than once but under ten times. The chain joins TRBV28 to TRBJ2-3; 7 bases align to TRBD2. CDR1 is MDHEN, CDR2 SYDVKM, per germline. The CDR3 has 15 residues. After removal of 5 bases from V and 0 bases from J, the junction contained 5 bases not matched to a gene. In DNA, the CDR3 is TGTGCCAGCAGTACTAAGCGGGACAGCACAGATACGCAGTATTTT. Translating gives CASSTKRDSTDTQYF.

V usage is TRBV21-1 and J usage is TRBJ2-7; the D call TRBD2 from the table was never checked on the DNA. TRBV21-1 is termed a pseudogene. The CDR3 has 14 amino acids. CDR3 coding DNA: TGTGCCAGCGGGTTGGCGGGGTCGGCCTACGAGCAGTACTTC. Translating it yields CASGLAGSAYEQYF.

The chain employs TRBV19 and TRBJ2-7, with D possibly being TRBD2 (5 bases). Between the trimmed V and J ends, which lost 3 bases and 0 bases, there was a span of 12 bases. This CDR3 comprises 15 residues. Germline CDR1 reads LNHDA; CDR2 reads SQIVND (reference sequence). The CDR3 DNA is TGTGCCAGTAGTATTAGCGCTTTTAGCTCCTACGAGCAGTACTTC. It specifies CASSISAFSSYEQYF.

The V and J genes are TRBV7-3 and TRBJ2-3; D ambiguous. Germline V gene data show CDR1 as SGHTA and CDR2 as FQGTGA. The V end was cut by 1 base, the J end by 4 bases, with 9 bases between. The CDR3 runs to 14 residues. CDR3 loop: CASSLKHVSDTQYF. CDR3 coding DNA: TGTGCCAGCAGCTTAAAGCATGTTTCAGATACGCAGTATTTT. The full variable domain, its missing parts supplied by reference TRBV7-3 and TRBJ2-3, is GAGVSQTPSNKVTEKGKYVELRCDPISGHTALYWYRQSLGQGPEFLIYFQGTGAADDSGLPNDRFFAVRPEGSVSTLKIQRTERGDSAVYLCASSLKHVSDTQYFGPGTRLTVL.

The genes are TRBV11-2 and TRBJ2-2; 10 bases match TRBD2. Germline values: CDR1 SGHAT, CDR2 FQNNGV. This CDR3 contains 17 residues. Trimming took 3 bases from V and 5 from J; bases not matched to a gene: 9. The DNA for the CDR3 is TGTGCCAGCAGCTTCCGGGCTAGCGGGAGTTCGACCGGGGAGCTGTTTTTT. Translating gives CASSFRASGSSTGELFF.

This sequence joins TRBV27 and TRBJ2-2, with TRBD2 matching 14 bases. The CDR3 sequence is 17 residues long. Germline V gene sequence: CDR1 MNHEY, CDR2 SMNVEV (reference sequence). Losses at the gene ends were 9 bases for V and 5 bases for J; bases not matched to a gene: 11. CDR3 amino acids: CASLPTSGRAGTGELFF. CDR3 in DNA: TGTGCCAGTCTGCCGACTAGCGGGAGGGCCGGAACCGGGGAGCTGTTTTTT.

The rearrangement uses TRBV7-2 and TRBJ2-2, with D perhaps matching TRBD1 (5 bases). This CDR3 is built from 15 residues. Germline V gene lookup returns CDR1 SGHTA and CDR2 FQGNSA. Between the trimmed V and J ends, which lost 1 base and 0 bases, there was a span of 6 bases. The CDR3 region has the DNA TGTGCCAGCAGCTTAGTCAGGGCGAACACCGGGGAGCTGTTTTTT. It codes for CASSLVRANTGELFF.